This T cell receptor (beta chain) was captured by sequencing in a study of Ad26.COV2.S vaccination and SARS-CoV-2 variants. Data came from immunoSEQ multiplex PCR; TCRdb stores just in-frame clones and leaves some out. The sample has 500,000 or so clones; roughly 89% are singletons. V lost 3 bases to trimming and J lost 4 bases, with 12 bases between them. Germline V lookup: CDR1 SGHNT, CDR2 YENEEA. CDR3 size: 15 residues. Treatment: approximately 18 received Ad26.COV2.S at low or high dose, single or two shots; about 5 received placebo; per-sample allocation not given. All samples were drawn on day 63, counting from the first vaccine or placebo injection.

The V call is TRBV11-3, the J call TRBJ1-4, with D possibly matching TRBD1 (5 bases). This TCR came from a person aged 18 to 59 who received the Ad26.COV2.S COVID-19 vaccine or a placebo. The material sequenced was peripheral blood, taken in a trial of Ad26.COV2.S vaccine versus placebo. The DNA for the CDR3 is TGTGCCAGCAGCTTCGGAGGGGCCGGTAATGAAAAACTGTTTTTT. This encodes CASSFGGAGNEKLFF.